This is a list of T cell receptor beta chains from one sample in a study of T cell responses to AZD1222 COVID-19 vaccine. The table came from immunoSEQ multiplex PCR; TCRdb's copy has only in-frame clones and leaves some out. The table lists about 200,000 clones, just over 90% of them singletons. This sample comprised peripheral blood, obtained 28 days after the second AZD1222 dose. These TCRs come from an adult who received the AZD1222 COVID-19 vaccine. Each CDR3 is given with its conserved first and last residue. D genes are given only for firm matches. Not all rows give a size; the values are once, few, many and, for expanded clones, a class.

j_call clone_size d_call v_call cdr3_aa cdr3_nt
TRBJ2-5 . . TRBV11-3 CASSLDQGTVQETQYF TGTGCCAGCAGCTTAGATCAAGGAACAGTCCAAGAGACCCAGTACTTC
TRBJ2-7 . . TRBV28 CASRGGNRYEQYF TGTGCCAGCAGGGGCGGGAATCGGTACGAGCAGTACTTC
TRBJ2-3 . TRBD2 TRBV6-2/TRBV6-3 CASSWRTSRRTDTQYF TGTGCCAGCAGTTGGAGGACTAGCCGCCGCACAGATACGCAGTATTTT
TRBJ2-4 . TRBD1 TRBV19 CASRGTAENIQYF TGTGCCAGTAGAGGGACAGCAGAAAACATTCAGTACTTC
TRBJ1-4 . . TRBV19 CASSPGGGTRTNEKLFF TGTGCCAGTAGTCCCGGGGGGGGCACCCGAACTAATGAAAAACTGTTTTTT
TRBJ2-5 . . TRBV11-2 CASSLDGASGETQYF TGTGCCAGCAGCTTAGATGGGGCCAGCGGGGAGACCCAGTACTTC
TRBJ2-3 few . TRBV4-2 CASSQELAGGTDTQYF TGTGCCAGCAGCCAAGAGTTGGCAGGGGGCACAGATACGCAGTATTTT
TRBJ1-1 . . TRBV19 CASSIARTASTEAFF TGTGCCAGTAGTATAGCCCGGACAGCAAGCACTGAAGCTTTCTTT
TRBJ1-3 . . TRBV19 CASSLMDSGGDTIYF TGTGCCAGTAGCCTGATGGACAGCGGAGGTGACACCATATATTTT
TRBJ1-1 . TRBD1 TRBV27 CASTSTGVNTEAFF TGTGCCAGCACCTCAACAGGGGTGAACACTGAAGCTTTCTTT
TRBJ2-1 . . TRBV5-1 CASSLEERGLNEQFF TGCGCCAGCAGCTTGGAAGAACGGGGACTCAATGAGCAGTTCTTC
TRBJ1-1 . . TRBV11-1 CASSFIRDTEAFF TGTGCCAGCAGCTTTATCAGGGACACTGAAGCTTTCTTT
TRBJ1-4 . . TRBV2 CASRVEDRARVWGDLFF TGTGCCAGCAGGGTTGAAGATCGGGCGAGGGTTTGGGGAGATCTGTTTTTT
TRBJ1-2 . . TRBV29-1 CSVYTGANYGYTF TGCAGCGTTTACACGGGTGCTAACTATGGCTACACCTTC
TRBJ2-1 . TRBD2 TRBV15 CATSRETAGGIQFF TGTGCCACCAGCAGAGAGACAGCGGGAGGGATACAGTTCTTC
TRBJ1-1 few . TRBV5-1 CASSLEQGRTEAFF TGCGCCAGCAGCTTGGAGCAGGGGCGGACTGAAGCTTTCTTT
TRBJ1-3 . . TRBV18 CASSLGQKPWNTIYF TGTGCCAGCTCATTAGGACAGAAACCGTGGAACACCATATATTTT
TRBJ2-5 once TRBD2 TRBV18 CASSPPLPSGAYQETQYF TGTGCCAGCTCACCACCCTTACCCAGCGGGGCATACCAAGAGACCCAGTACTTC
TRBJ2-3 . . TRBV30 CAWGPSAATDTQYF TGTGCCTGGGGACCGTCGGCGGCCACAGATACGCAGTATTTT
TRBJ2-7 . . TRBV5-1 CASSLVGTEYEQYF TGCGCCAGCAGCTTGGTTGGGACTGAATACGAGCAGTACTTC
TRBJ1-2 . . TRBV11-2 CASSFGGGTLERWYGYTF TGTGCCAGCAGCTTTGGCGGGGGGACACTCGAGCGTTGGTATGGCTACACCTTC
TRBJ1-5 . . TRBV3-1/TRBV3-2 CASSQGSNQPQHF TGTGCCAGCAGCCAAGGTAGCAATCAGCCCCAGCATTTT
TRBJ2-7 . TRBD2 TRBV28 CASSAGTSGRRGEQYF TGTGCCAGCAGCGCCGGGACTAGCGGTCGGCGAGGCGAGCAGTACTTC
TRBJ1-1 . . TRBV6-5 CASDSLNTEAFF TGTGCCAGCGACAGCTTGAACACTGAAGCTTTCTTT
TRBJ1-2 . . TRBV12-2 CASRLEGQGRGDYGYTF TGTGCAAGTCGCTTAGAGGGGCAGGGAAGAGGTGACTATGGCTACACCTTC
TRBJ1-1 . . TRBV6-6 CASSSPLRNTEAFF TGTGCCAGCAGTTCCCCCCTGAGGAACACTGAAGCTTTCTTT